The next 2 T cell receptor beta chains were all read from a single sample in a study of T cell responses to AZD1222 COVID-19 vaccine. TCRdb keeps only in-frame clones here, not all; method: immunoSEQ multiplex PCR. The sample contains roughly 20,000 clones, approximately 88% of which appear only once. The specimen comprised peripheral blood, sampled 28 days after the second AZD1222 dose. The source of these receptors is an adult who received the AZD1222 COVID-19 vaccine.

J is TRBJ2-6 and V is TRBV7-3; TRBD1 might be the D (5 bases). Per the germline V gene, CDR1 is SGHTA and CDR2 is FQGTGA. Trimming pared 1 base from V and 4 bases from J, leaving 17 bases between. This CDR3 region has 18 residues. DNA of the CDR3: TGTGCCAGCAGCTTAATCGGCAGGGTTGGGGTCGGGGCCAACGTCCTGACTTTC. Translation gives CASSLIGRVGVGANVLTF.

J is TRBJ1-4 and V is TRBV4-3; TRBD1 matches 7 bases. This CDR3 spans 15 amino acids. Per germline, CDR1 LGHNA and CDR2 YSLEER. V was clipped by 3 bases and J by 8 bases; unmatched bases: 9. Here the CDR3 reads CASSQEANRGEKLFF. The CDR3 DNA reads as TGCGCCAGCAGCCAGGAGGCGAACAGGGGCGAAAAACTGTTTTTT.